A single sample is the source of the 12 T cell receptor beta chains below, sequenced in a study of blood T cells in healthy people across ages. A J-beta primer mix and a sample-barcoded 5' primer were used in a second PCR of about 6 to 12 cycles. A single record per CDR3 protein comes from TCRdb applying MiXCR to the 5' RACE reads. Of 1.2 million to 1.5 million distinct CDR3 sequences in the sample, roughly 64% are singletons; the top ten hold under 8.5%. Sequenced sample: blood. Receptor source: a man younger than 35 in good health.

This chain connects TRBV28 to TRBJ2-4, with D possibly being TRBD2 (6 bases). The ends were cut back, 7 bases at V and 0 bases at J, with 13 bases in the middle. This CDR3 contains 15 residues. The germline V gene has CDR1 MDHEN and CDR2 SYDVKM. The CDR3 nucleotides read TGTGCCAGCAAGTCGGACTATCTAGCCAAAAACATTCAGTACTTC. This gives the protein CASKSDYLAKNIQYF.

The chain recombines TRBV20-1 with TRBJ1-5; D gene uncertain. The germline V and J ends were trimmed by 1 base and 0 bases, with 10 bases remaining between them. CDR1 and CDR2 (germline): DFQATT, SNEGSKA (reference sequence). The CDR3 length is 15 residues. The CDR3 bases are TGCAGTGCTAGAGTCCCAGGAGGTAGCAATCAGCCCCAGCATTTT. Its protein is CSARVPGGSNQPQHF.

This clonotype has just one count. This chain joins TRBV12-3 or TRBV12-4 and TRBJ2-3, with 11 bases aligning to TRBD2. This CDR3 is built from 17 residues. With 4 bases clipped from V and 2 bases from J, the junction kept 8 bases outside the gene matches. This chain's CDR3 is CASSSNTGLAVTDTQYF. Here the CDR3 DNA reads TGTGCCAGCAGTTCTAATACGGGACTAGCGGTCACAGATACGCAGTATTTT.

This clonotype has at least ten counts. The rearrangement joins TRBV20-1 to TRBJ2-3; D is possibly TRBD1 or TRBD2 (5 bases each). Germline CDR1 and CDR2: DFQATT and SNEGSKA (reference sequence). With 6 bases removed from V and 0 bases from J, the gap between germline ends came to 19 bases. This CDR3 region has 16 residues. The CDR3 is CSAPGSGAPSTDTQYF. CDR3 DNA sequence: TGCAGTGCCCCGGGGTCCGGGGCCCCTAGCACAGATACGCAGTATTTT.

V and J are TRBV28 and TRBJ2-2; D is uncertain. Germline CDR1 MDHEN, CDR2 SYDVKM. The CDR3 is made up of 14 amino acids. V was pared by 5 bases and J by 7 bases, with 14 bases between. The CDR3 is CASSPSGFIGELFF. CDR3 coding DNA: TGTGCCAGCAGTCCCTCCGGTTTTATCGGGGAGCTGTTTTTT.

The chain carries TRBV29-1 and TRBJ1-4; 7 nucleotides match TRBD1. CDR1 SQVTM and CDR2 ANQGSEA come from the germline V gene. V lost 4 bases to trimming and J lost 2 bases; unmatched junction nucleotides: 7. CDR3 length: 15 residues. CDR3 DNA sequence: TGCAGCGTTGCGGACAGGCCCTGGACTAATGAAAAACTGTTTTTT. As protein: CSVADRPWTNEKLFF.

CDR3 coding DNA: TGTGCCAGCAGCCGGGAGGGGCAAGAAGATCAGCCCCAGCATTTT. It specifies CASSREGQEDQPQHF. The chain couples TRBV7-2 to TRBJ1-5; weak D call: TRBD1 (5 bases). CDR3 length equals 15 residues. V was shortened by 5 bases and J by 5 bases, with 16 bases between the two germline ends. Germline V CDR1 and CDR2: SGHTA, FQGNSA.

The chain recombines TRBV4-3 with TRBJ1-3, with D unresolved. V gave up 4 bases and J gave up 0 bases, with 10 bases separating them. The CDR3 is made up of 15 amino acids. Germline V gene lookup returns CDR1 LGHNA and CDR2 YSLEER. For the CDR3, the DNA is TGCGCCAGCAGCCGCGCCGGGAGCTCTGGAAACACCATATATTTT. It is translated as CASSRAGSSGNTIYF.

This chain joins TRBV5-1 and TRBJ2-2, with D perhaps given as TRBD1 or TRBD2 (5 bases each). The ends were cut back, 0 bases at V and 5 bases at J, with 11 bases in the middle. From germline, CDR1 is SGHRS and CDR2 YFSETQ. The CDR3 extends over 15 amino acids. CDR3 nucleotides: TGCGCCAGCAGCTTGGTTCAGGGAGAGACCGGGGAGCTGTTTTTT. Its protein is CASSLVQGETGELFF.

The CDR3 loop reads CASSKGTSVETQYF. For the CDR3, the DNA is TGTGCCAGCAGCAAGGGGACTAGCGTCGAGACCCAGTACTTC. The rearrangement links TRBV11-2 to TRBJ2-5, with 10 bases matching TRBD2. V lost 5 bases, J lost 5 bases, and 5 bases stayed unmatched. CDR1 and CDR2 from the germline V gene are SGHAT and FQNNGV. CDR3 length equals 14 residues.

The chain carries TRBV29-1 and TRBJ2-7; TRBD1 matches at 7 bases. The CDR3 is 12 residues long. Germline lookup yields CDR1 SQVTM and CDR2 ANQGSEA. The V segment lost 8 bases and the J segment 1 base; nucleotides outside the gene matches: 5. CDR3 sequence reads: CSIGQASYEQYF. As DNA, the CDR3 is TGCAGCATAGGACAGGCTTCCTACGAGCAGTACTTC.

This clonotype was found a few times. V gene TRBV4-2 combines with J gene TRBJ1-2, with 7 bases that match TRBD1. CDR3 length: 13 residues. Germline lookup yields CDR1 LGHNA and CDR2 YNFKEQ. J gave up 6 bases and V 4 bases, and 5 bases lay outside the gene matches. This CDR3 is CASSLGTANGYTF. CDR3 DNA: TGTGCCAGCAGCCTTGGGACAGCTAATGGCTACACCTTC.